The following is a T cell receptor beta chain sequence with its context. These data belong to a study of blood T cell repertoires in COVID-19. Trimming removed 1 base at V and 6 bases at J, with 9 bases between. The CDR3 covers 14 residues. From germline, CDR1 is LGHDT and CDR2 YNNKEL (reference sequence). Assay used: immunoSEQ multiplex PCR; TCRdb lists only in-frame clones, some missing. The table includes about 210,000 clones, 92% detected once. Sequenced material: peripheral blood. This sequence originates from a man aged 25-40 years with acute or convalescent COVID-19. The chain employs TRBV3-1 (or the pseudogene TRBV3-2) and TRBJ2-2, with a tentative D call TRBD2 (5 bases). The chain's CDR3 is CASSQGGWAGELFF. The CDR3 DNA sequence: TGTGCCAGCAGCCAAGGAGGGTGGGCCGGGGAGCTGTTTTTT.